Listed below are T cell receptor beta chains from one sample, sequenced in a study of response to subunit inactivated influenza vaccine. One entry per CDR3 protein, called by TCRdb with MiXCR from the RT-PCR reads. Here the sample spans under 750,000 distinct CDR3 sequences, 12% being singletons. Source: PBMCs from blood, taken on the day of vaccination. These receptor sequences come from a man aged 50 to 60 who received an inactivated influenza vaccine. The conserved cysteine and the conserved F or W are not part of the CDR3 here. The size of a clone is reported for some rows only, either as once, few or many, or as a class for expanded clones.

V,size,J,CDR3
TRBV6-2/TRBV6-3,few,TRBJ2-7,ASSYGGPSYEQY
TRBV28,few,TRBJ2-7,ASTRVGGAEQY
TRBV6-5,many,TRBJ2-7,ASSYSRQTYEQY
TRBV2,.,TRBJ2-7,ASSGYRGLDEQY
TRBV29-1,few,TRBJ1-1,SSHGLMNTEAF
TRBV9,many,TRBJ2-1,ASRDEAGGSYNEQF
TRBV4-3,few,TRBJ1-3,ASSQDTSSGNTIY
TRBV4-1,many,TRBJ2-4,ASSQIPQSRNIQY
TRBV2,many,TRBJ1-3,ASHPVRSGNTIY
TRBV18,many,TRBJ2-5,ASSPRRTGLETQY
TRBV19,.,TRBJ1-5,ASSGGKNPGRPQH
TRBV15,.,TRBJ2-3,ATSRDWGDTQY
TRBV6-1,.,TRBJ1-1,ASRERAGTEAF
TRBV5-1,many,TRBJ1-3,ASSPDTGGSGNTIY
TRBV6-5,many,TRBJ1-1,ASRLGQGTEAF
TRBV29-1,many,TRBJ2-3,SVHPGGDTQY
TRBV20-1,few,TRBJ2-1,SARGNQGSEQF
TRBV5-6,.,TRBJ2-3,ASSLVVAGMGTDTQY
TRBV7-8,.,TRBJ1-6,ASSLGGGQGYLPLH
TRBV9,many,TRBJ2-5,ASSVDPKETQY
TRBV24-1,few,TRBJ2-1,ATSERGFGSPDPQF
TRBV5-1,few,TRBJ1-1,ASSFQTGTLNTEAF
TRBV19,.,TRBJ2-1,ASSSGSSYNEQF
TRBV12-3/TRBV12-4,many,TRBJ2-1,ATRASSYNEQF
TRBV18,few,TRBJ2-3,ASSPGGASGADTQY
TRBV6-1,few,TRBJ2-1,ASRTSGVSSYNEQF
TRBV4-1,.,TRBJ2-1,ASSQGPFSYNEQF
TRBV2,few,TRBJ2-5,ASSEMSGGFD
TRBV4-1,.,TRBJ2-7,ASSQAQGLYEQY
TRBV5-1,many,TRBJ2-2,ASSEGPLRGTGELF
TRBV4-2,.,TRBJ1-6,ASSQDLNRGGNSPLH
TRBV28,many,TRBJ2-5,ASQGAGETQY
TRBV12-3/TRBV12-4,few,TRBJ2-7,ASSLGFDEQY
TRBV15,.,TRBJ2-5,ATSRVPGLPETQY
TRBV6-2/TRBV6-3,few,TRBJ2-1,ASSYDKPGQGFSSVNEQF
TRBV6-1,few,TRBJ1-6,ASKRTGKESPLH
TRBV5-1,few,TRBJ2-1,ASSSTSGSWDEQF
TRBV6-2/TRBV6-3,.,TRBJ2-3,ASINRLARNTQY
TRBV4-3,.,TRBJ2-3,ASSQRPTVTDTQY
TRBV25-1,few,TRBJ2-5,ASSDLWTADGKETQY
TRBV6-5,many,TRBJ2-5,ASSYSTGRKTQY
TRBV7-9,.,TRBJ1-3,ASSGQSNSGNTIY
TRBV4-2,.,TRBJ1-1,ASSQDQGARTEAF
TRBV4-1,many,TRBJ2-3,ASSHGALLAADTQY
TRBV12-3/TRBV12-4,few,TRBJ2-3,ASSFWRGGTDTQY
TRBV5-1,.,TRBJ1-4,ASSLSPRQTNEKLF
TRBV5-1,few,TRBJ2-2,ASSAGTLNTGELF
TRBV2,.,TRBJ2-7,ASSTNIRVYEQY
TRBV20-1,.,TRBJ2-1,SAKGVPYNEQF
TRBV20-1,.,TRBJ2-3,SAATSGSADTQY
TRBV2,many,TRBJ2-7,ASRRDSSYEQY
TRBV7-2,many,TRBJ2-3,ASRLAGASTDTQY